This T cell receptor beta chain was profiled in a study of cytotoxic CD8 clonotypes in ibrutinib-treated CLL. Remarks on this clone: Its antigen remains unknown.

Generated by immunoSEQ multiplex PCR, the TCRdb table keeps only in-frame clones and is missing some. The sample consists of 20,000 to 30,000 clones, about 64% of them appearing once. Regarding the study as a whole: There were differences in sampling times between sustained-remission and progressing patients. Baseline clonality, higher than in age-matched healthy donors, tracked circulating CD8+ T-cell counts. Public clonotypes occurred uncommonly; on treatment, they contracted or remained stable. Clonality went up at ibrutinib response and then declined back toward baseline at progression.

The CDR3 sequence is 14 residues long. CDR1 is SGHAT and CDR2 is FQNNGV in the germline V gene. Trimming stripped 1 base from V and 4 bases from J, with 10 bases between. This rearrangement joins TRBV11-2 to TRBJ1-2, with D hard to call. The sequence came from a human donor with chronic lymphocytic leukemia. The sequenced sample was PBMCs, obtained after 24 months of ibrutinib treatment. The CDR3 region is CASSLGLGLYGYTF. The CDR3 DNA is TGTGCCAGCAGCTTAGGTTTGGGCCTCTATGGCTACACCTTC.